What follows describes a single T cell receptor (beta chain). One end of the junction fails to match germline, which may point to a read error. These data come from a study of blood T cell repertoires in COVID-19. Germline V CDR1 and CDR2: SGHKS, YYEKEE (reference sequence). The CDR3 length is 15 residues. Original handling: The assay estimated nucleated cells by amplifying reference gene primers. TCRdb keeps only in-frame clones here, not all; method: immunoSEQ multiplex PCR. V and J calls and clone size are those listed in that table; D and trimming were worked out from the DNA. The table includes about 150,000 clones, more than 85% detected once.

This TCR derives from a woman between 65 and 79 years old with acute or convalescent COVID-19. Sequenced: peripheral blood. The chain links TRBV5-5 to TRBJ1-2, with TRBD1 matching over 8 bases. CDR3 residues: CASSPQGGINYGHTF. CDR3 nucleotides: TGTGCCAGCAGCCCACAGGGGGGTATTAACTATGGCCACACCTTC. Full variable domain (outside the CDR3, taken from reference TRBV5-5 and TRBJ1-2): DAGVTQSPTHLIKTRGQQVTLRCSPISGHKSVSWYQQVLGQGPQFIFQYYEKEERGRGNFPDRFSARQFPNYSSELNVNALLLGDSALYLCASSPQGGINYGHTFGSGTRLTVV.